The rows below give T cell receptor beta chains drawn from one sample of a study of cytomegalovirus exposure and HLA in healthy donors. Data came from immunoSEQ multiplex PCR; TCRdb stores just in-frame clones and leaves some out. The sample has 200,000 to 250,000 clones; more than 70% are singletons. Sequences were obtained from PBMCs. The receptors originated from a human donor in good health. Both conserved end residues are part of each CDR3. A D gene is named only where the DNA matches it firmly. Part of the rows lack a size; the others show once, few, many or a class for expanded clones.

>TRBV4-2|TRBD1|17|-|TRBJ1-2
TGTGCCAGCAGCCAAGATTCAGCAGCAGGGGGCCCATATGGCTACACCTTC
CASSQDSAAGGPYGYTF
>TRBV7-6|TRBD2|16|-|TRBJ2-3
TGTGCCAGCAGCTTAATCGGGCGGGAGTTGGCCAGAGGGCAGTATTTT
CASSLIGRELARGQYF
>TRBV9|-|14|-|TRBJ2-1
TGTGCCAGCAGCGTAGTTGGGCTGTACAATGAGCAGTTCTTC
CASSVVGLYNEQFF
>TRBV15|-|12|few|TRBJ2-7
TGTGCCACCAGCAGAAACAGCTACGAGCAGTACTTC
CATSRNSYEQYF
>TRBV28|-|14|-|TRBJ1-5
TGTGCCAGCGGCCTATACAGGGCCGAACAGCCCCAGCATTTT
CASGLYRAEQPQHF
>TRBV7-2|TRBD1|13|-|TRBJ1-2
TGTGCCAGCAGCCCCCGGGACAGGGGCGGCTACACCTTC
CASSPRDRGGYTF
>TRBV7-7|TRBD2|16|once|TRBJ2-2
TGTGCTAGCAGCACCCGGACTAGCGGGAACACCGGGGAGCTGTTTTTT
CASSTRTSGNTGELFF
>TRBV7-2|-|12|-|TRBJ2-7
TGTGCCAGCGGCATGTCTGTTATAGAGCAGTACTTC
CASGMSVIEQYF
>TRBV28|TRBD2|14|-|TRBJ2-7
TGTGCCAGCAGCTTAGCGGGAGGGCCCTACGAGCAGTACTTC
CASSLAGGPYEQYF
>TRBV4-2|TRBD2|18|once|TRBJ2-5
TGTGCCAGCAGCCCACAGCAAACTAGCGGGAGGGCCCAAGAGACCCAGTACTTC
CASSPQQTSGRAQETQYF
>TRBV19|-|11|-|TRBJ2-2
TGTGCCAGTGGCCGAAACGGGGAGCTGTTTTTT
CASGRNGELFF
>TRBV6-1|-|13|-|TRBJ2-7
TGTGCCAGCAGACTAGCTAGCTCCCCCGAGCAGTACTTC
CASRLASSPEQYF
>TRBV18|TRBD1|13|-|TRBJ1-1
TGTGCCAGCTCGTCTAGGGGGCGAACTGAAGCTTTCTTT
CASSSRGRTEAFF
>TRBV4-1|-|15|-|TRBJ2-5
TGCGCCAGCAGCCAGGGCCGGACAGCAGGGGAGACCCAGTACTTC
CASSQGRTAGETQYF
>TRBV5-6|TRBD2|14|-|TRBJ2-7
TGTGCCAGCAGCTCGGGACTAGCGAACTACGAGCAGTACTTC
CASSSGLANYEQYF
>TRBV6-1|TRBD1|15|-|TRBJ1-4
TGTGCCAGCACCCACTCAACGACAGGGACTGGAAAACTGTTTTTT
CASTHSTTGTGKLFF
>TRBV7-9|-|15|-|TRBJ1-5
TGTGCCAGCAGCCCAGGGAGGGGTAGCAATCAGCCCCAGCATTTT
CASSPGRGSNQPQHF
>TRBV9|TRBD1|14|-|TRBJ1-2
TGTGCCAGCAGCGTAGAGGGACAGCGGAGAGGCTACACCTTC
CASSVEGQRRGYTF
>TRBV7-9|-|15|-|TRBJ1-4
TGTGCCAGCAGCTTACCCCGGGCAACTAATGAAAAACTGTTTTTT
CASSLPRATNEKLFF
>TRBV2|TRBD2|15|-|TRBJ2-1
TGTGCCAGCAGTGAAATAGCGGGAGTTTACAATGAGCAGTTCTTC
CASSEIAGVYNEQFF
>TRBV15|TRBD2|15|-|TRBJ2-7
TGTGCCACCAGCAGGGGCGGGACTAGCGGTGCGGAGCAGTACTTC
CATSRGGTSGAEQYF
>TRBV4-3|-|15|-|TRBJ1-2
TGCGCCAGCAGCCAAGATTTTCGCCAGGGTGGGGGCTACACCTTC
CASSQDFRQGGGYTF
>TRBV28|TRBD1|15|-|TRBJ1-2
TGTGCCAGCAGTTTATTACAGGGGGCGGGCTATGGCTACACCTTC
CASSLLQGAGYGYTF